This T cell receptor (beta chain) derives from a study of T cell responses to AZD1222 COVID-19 vaccine. Points from the study as a whole: Nearly half of the spike-specific TCRs reportedly recognize variant regions that carry no mutations. Once two AZD1222 doses were given, Spike-specific TCR breadth and depth went up. At baseline, just a handful of AZD1222 recipients tested seropositive. Across the whole spike, CD4 TCRs peaked at regions 160-218 and 743-854.

Measured with immunoSEQ multiplex PCR; TCRdb has only the in-frame clones, and not every one. The sample has approximately 100,000 clones, 90% seen once. In this sample, this clone turned up a few times. Its target is not known. V gave up 6 bases and J gave up 4 bases, with 12 bases separating them. This CDR3 has 13 amino acids. The chain combines TRBV12-3 or TRBV12-4 with TRBJ1-1; no clear D gene. This clonotype was obtained from an adult in good health. Sequenced material: peripheral blood, taken on day 0 of AZD1222 vaccination. The CDR3 DNA follows: TGTGCCAGCAGCCATGGAGGTGGCACTGAAGCTTTCTTT. Residues: CASSHGGGTEAFF.